Below are 22 T cell receptor beta chains sequenced from a single sample in a study of shared clonotypes between healthy human individuals. Clones were read by immunoSEQ multiplex PCR, and TCRdb kept only the in-frame ones, dropping some. The sample records about 2 million clones, about 95% being singletons. In the naive CD8 group, cells lacked CD45RO and were positively selected for CCR7, so terminally differentiated effector memory CD45RA+ cells were left out. The sequencing sample was made of naive CD8+ T cells sorted from blood. The receptors come from a young man in good health.

The V gene is TRBV7-2, the J gene TRBJ2-3, with a weak D call TRBD2 (6 bases). Trimming left V 4 bases short and J 0 bases short, with 17 bases between. In germline, CDR1 is SGHTA, CDR2 FQGNSA. The CDR3 totals 17 residues. In DNA form, the CDR3 reads TGTGCCAGCAGCTCCCCTCGGGGACTTACTAGCACAGATACGCAGTATTTT. Its protein is CASSSPRGLTSTDTQYF. Full variable domain (remainder filled in from reference TRBV7-2 and TRBJ2-3): GAGVSQSPSNKVTEKGKDVELRCDPISGHTALYWYRQSLGQGLEFLIYFQGNSAPDKSGLPSDRFSAERTGGSVSTLTIQRTQQEDSAVYLCASSSPRGLTSTDTQYFGPGTRLTVL.

The V and J genes are TRBV7-9 and TRBJ2-3; 7 bases fit TRBD2. This CDR3 is 14 amino acids long. The trim removed 5 bases at V and 1 base at J, leaving 3 bases unmatched. Germline loops: CDR1 SEHNR, CDR2 FQNEAQ (reference sequence). CDR3 in DNA: TGTGCCAGCAGCCCTAGCGGTCGCACAGATACGCAGTATTTT. Translation: CASSPSGRTDTQYF.

This clone has just a few counts. This chain links TRBV5-8 with TRBJ2-7; weak D call: TRBD1 (6 bases). The CDR3 is made up of 15 amino acids. Germline values: CDR1 SGHTS, CDR2 YDEGEE. V dropped 4 bases and J dropped 3 bases, with 17 bases sitting between them. The CDR3 reads CASSDGQPAIYEQYF. In nucleotides, the CDR3 is TGTGCCAGCAGCGATGGACAGCCCGCGATCTACGAGCAGTACTTC. The full variable domain, rest sourced from reference TRBV5-8 and TRBJ2-7, is EAGVTQSPTHLIKTRGQQATLRCSPISGHTSVYWYQQALGLGLQFLLWYDEGEERNRGNFPPRFSGRQFPNYSSELNVNALELEDSALYLCASSDGQPAIYEQYFGPGTRLTVT.

This clone was recorded once. This sample includes further DNA sequences coding for the same CDR3. This chain uses TRBV7-2 with TRBJ2-7; 8 nucleotides match TRBD2. With V trimmed by 4 bases and J by 4 bases, 6 bases remained unmatched. CDR3 size: 14 residues. The germline gives CDR1 SGHTA, CDR2 FQGNSA. CDR3 sequence (DNA): TGTGCCAGCAGCTCAGGGGTAGCGGGGTACGAGCAGTACTTC. Its protein is CASSSGVAGYEQYF. Looking up the rest from reference TRBV7-2 and TRBJ2-7 gives the full variable domain: GAGVSQSPSNKVTEKGKDVELRCDPISGHTALYWYRQSLGQGLEFLIYFQGNSAPDKSGLPSDRFSAERTGGSVSTLTIQRTQQEDSAVYLCASSSGVAGYEQYFGPGTRLTVT.

The chain employs TRBV4-1 and TRBJ2-5; 7 positions agree with TRBD2. CDR1 is MGHRA, CDR2 YSYEKL, per germline. With 0 bases clipped from V and 7 bases from J, the junction kept 17 bases outside the gene matches. The CDR3 is made up of 18 amino acids. The CDR3 DNA sequence: TGCGCCAGCAGCCAAGATACGGCGGGGGTAACTGGGTCAGGGACCCAGTACTTC. Translated: CASSQDTAGVTGSGTQYF.

V and J are TRBV5-6 and TRBJ1-4; D unresolved. V lost 7 bases, J lost 2 bases, and 9 bases lay in between. Germline V gene data show CDR1 as SGHDT and CDR2 as YYEEEE. There are 13 residues in the CDR3. Here the CDR3 reads CASHWSTNEKLFF. The CDR3 DNA is TGTGCCAGCCATTGGTCGACTAATGAAAAACTGTTTTTT.

This chain joins TRBV4-1 and TRBJ1-1; D remains unclear. The CDR3 is 16 amino acids. CDR1 and CDR2 from the germline V gene are MGHRA and YSYEKL. Trimming removed 0 bases at V and 2 bases at J, with 13 bases between. The chain's CDR3 is CASSQEGVEGNTEAFF. CDR3 DNA sequence: TGCGCCAGCAGCCAAGAGGGCGTAGAGGGAAACACTGAAGCTTTCTTT.

On this clone itself: The sample holds other DNA sequences that translate to the same CDR3. As DNA, the CDR3 is TGCGCCAGCAGCTTGTCAGGCCGCGACACCGGGGAGCTGTTTTTT. Protein: CASSLSGRDTGELFF. The chain is built from TRBV5-1 and TRBJ2-2; D not resolved. V lost 1 base and J lost 3, with 10 bases in between. This CDR3 has 15 residues. Germline V gives CDR1 SGHRS, CDR2 YFSETQ.

The J gene is TRBJ2-7, the V gene TRBV27; TRBD2 agrees at 7 bases. Germline-derived CDR1 and CDR2 are MNHEY and SMNVEV (reference sequence). The length of the CDR3 is 15 residues. V was clipped by 8 bases and J by 7 bases; unmatched bases: 17. The CDR3 sequence is CASHSRAGATREQYF. The CDR3 DNA sequence: TGTGCCAGCCATTCGAGGGCGGGAGCGACAAGGGAGCAGTACTTC.

The chain has TRBV5-6 and TRBJ2-2, with 11 bases aligning to TRBD1. The CDR3 is 17 amino acids. Unmatched junction bases numbered 12, after V lost 4 bases and J lost 7 bases. Per germline, CDR1 SGHDT and CDR2 YYEEEE. CDR3 nucleotides: TGTGCCAGCAGCCCAACCGGGACAGGGGGGATGGACGGGGAGCTGTTTTTT. Its translation: CASSPTGTGGMDGELFF.

V and J are TRBV11-3 and TRBJ2-7; 8 bases align to TRBD1. The germline V gene has CDR1 SGHNT and CDR2 YENEEA. J gave up 4 bases and V 4 bases, and 3 bases lay outside the gene matches. The CDR3 runs to 13 residues. CDR3 in amino acids: CASSYWTGYEQYF. In DNA form, the CDR3 reads TGTGCCAGCAGCTACTGGACAGGGTACGAGCAGTACTTC.

The V call is TRBV20-1, the J call TRBJ2-3, with D uncertain. Looked up from germline, CDR1 is DFQATT and CDR2 is SNEGSKA (reference sequence). Between the trimmed V and J ends, which lost 2 bases and 5 bases, there was a span of 5 bases. There are 11 residues in the CDR3. The CDR3 is CSARFVDTQYF. The CDR3 DNA is TGCAGTGCTAGATTTGTAGATACGCAGTATTTT.

This rearrangement joins TRBV4-2 to TRBJ2-5; weak D call: TRBD1 (6 bases). Germline loops: CDR1 LGHNA, CDR2 YNFKEQ. V was cut by 3 bases and J by 2 bases, with 19 bases left in between. The CDR3 extends over 17 amino acids. CDR3 DNA sequence: TGTGCCAGCAGCCACTCCAAATCTACAGGGTGGCAAGAGACCCAGTACTTC. This codes for CASSHSKSTGWQETQYF.

V and J are TRBV27 and TRBJ2-1, with TRBD2 matching 10 bases. Germline CDR1 MNHEY, CDR2 SMNVEV (reference sequence). The V and J ends lost 6 bases and 8 bases, in that order; junction bases with no gene match: 4. The CDR3 contains 13 residues. The CDR3: CASSSGGADEQFF. The CDR3 coding sequence is TGTGCCAGCAGCAGCGGGGGGGCCGATGAGCAGTTCTTC.

This clone was counted once. The genes are TRBV18 and TRBJ2-1; D unclear. V was cut by 3 bases and J by 5 bases, with 17 bases left in between. CDR1 and CDR2 (germline): KGHSH, LQKENI. CDR3 length: 16 amino acids. The CDR3 here is CASSPVGTPLDNEQFF. The CDR3 DNA reads as TGTGCCAGCTCACCGGTCGGCACACCATTAGACAATGAGCAGTTCTTC. Variable domain in full (rest from reference TRBV18 and TRBJ2-1): NAGVMQNPRHLVRRRGQEARLRCSPMKGHSHVYWYRQLPEEGLKFMVYLQKENIIDESGMPKERFSAEFPKEGPSILRIQQVVRGDSAAYFCASSPVGTPLDNEQFFGPGTRLTVL.

The CDR3 nucleotides read TGTGCCAGCAGTTACTCTGGGCCTCCTCAGTACTTC. It codes for CASSYSGPPQYF. V usage is TRBV6-6 and J usage is TRBJ2-7; the D is unclear. V lost 0 bases and J 10 bases, leaving 10 bases between the germline ends. Germline values: CDR1 MNHNY, CDR2 SVGAGI (reference sequence). There are 12 residues in the CDR3.

V is TRBV6-1 and J is TRBJ1-6; possible D gene TRBD1, 5 bases. V lost 3 bases and J lost 4, with 7 bases in between. The CDR3 is made up of 14 amino acids. The V gene's germline CDR1 is MNHNS and CDR2 SASEGT. DNA for the CDR3: TGTGCCAGCAGTGAGGGGGATTATAATTCACCCCTCCACTTT. Its translation: CASSEGDYNSPLHF.

This clone appeared once. The chain links TRBV9 to TRBJ1-2; D call uncertain. The CDR3 consists of 16 residues. CDR1 SGDLS and CDR2 YYNGEE come from the germline V gene. The V and J ends lost 3 bases and 6 bases respectively, with 21 bases between them. CDR3 loop: CASSASSFSTRDGYTF. In DNA form, the CDR3 reads TGTGCCAGCAGCGCCTCCTCCTTCTCGACTAGAGATGGCTACACCTTC. The whole variable domain, remainder taken from reference TRBV9 and TRBJ1-2, is DSGVTQTPKHLITATGQRVTLRCSPRSGDLSVYWYQQSLDQGLQFLIQYYNGEERAKGNILERFSAQQFPDLHSELNLSSLELGDSALYFCASSASSFSTRDGYTFGSGTRLTVV.

V is TRBV30 and J is TRBJ1-3; D is ambiguous. V lost 0 bases to trimming and J lost 4 bases, with 4 bases between them. Germline loops: CDR1 GTSNPN, CDR2 SVGIG (reference sequence). There are 12 residues in the CDR3. The CDR3 loop is CAWSVMGNTIYF. In nucleotides, the CDR3 is TGTGCCTGGAGTGTGATGGGAAACACCATATATTTT.

The rearrangement joins TRBV27 to TRBJ2-3; D not certain. V lost 3 bases to trimming and J lost 4 bases, with 8 bases between them. CDR1 is MNHEY and CDR2 is SMNVEV in the germline V gene (reference sequence). The CDR3 has 13 residues. CDR3 in DNA: TGTGCCAGCAGTTTTGGCTATTCAGATACGCAGTATTTT. This translates into CASSFGYSDTQYF.

This chain connects TRBV18 to TRBJ2-7, with 7 bases lining up with TRBD1. Germline trimming cut 4 bases from V and 1 base from J; bases unmatched to any gene: 7. The V gene's germline CDR1 is KGHSH and CDR2 LQKENI. The CDR3 spans 15 residues. CDR3 DNA sequence: TGTGCCAGCTCACTACCGGGACAGTTATCCTACGAGCAGTACTTC. This translates into CASSLPGQLSYEQYF. Drawing the rest from reference TRBV18 and TRBJ2-7, the complete variable domain is NAGVMQNPRHLVRRRGQEARLRCSPMKGHSHVYWYRQLPEEGLKFMVYLQKENIIDESGMPKERFSAEFPKEGPSILRIQQVVRGDSAAYFCASSLPGQLSYEQYFGPGTRLTVT.

The rearrangement uses TRBV19 and TRBJ2-7, with 7 bases matching TRBD1. The CDR3 is 14 residues long. Germline CDR1 reads LNHDA; CDR2 reads SQIVND (reference sequence). Trimming removed 5 bases from V and 3 bases from J; junction bases left unmatched: 7. In nucleotides, the CDR3 is TGTGCCAGTAGTTTCCGGGACAGTGGCTACGAGCAGTACTTC. Encoded protein: CASSFRDSGYEQYF. Drawing the rest from reference TRBV19 and TRBJ2-7, the complete variable domain is DGGITQSPKYLFRKEGQNVTLSCEQNLNHDAMYWYRQDPGQGLRLIYYSQIVNDFQKGDIAEGYSVSREKKESFPLTVTSAQKNPTAFYLCASSFRDSGYEQYFGPGTRLTVT.